The rows below give T cell receptor beta chains drawn from one sample of a study of cytomegalovirus exposure and HLA in healthy donors. Clones were sequenced by immunoSEQ multiplex PCR, and TCRdb holds only the in-frame ones, with some missing. The data contain 150,000 to 200,000 clones, approximately 80% of them singletons. Material for sequencing was PBMCs. The receptors come from a man in his sixties in good health and CMV-seronegative. CDR3s include the opening cysteine and the closing phenylalanine or tryptophan. D genes are given only for firm matches. Not every row has a clone size; where given, it reads once, few, many or a size class.

len	d_gene	abundance	j_gene	v_gene	CDR3nt	CDR3aa
14	TRBD2	-	TRBJ2-1	TRBV10-3	TGTGCCATCAGTGTACTAGCGGGAGACCGTGAGCAGTTCTTC	CAISVLAGDREQFF
15	TRBD1	-	TRBJ1-1	TRBV28	TGTGCCAGCAGTTCATTACAGGGGATTGGCGCTGAAGCTTTCTTT	CASSSLQGIGAEAFF
15	TRBD2	-	TRBJ2-1	TRBV15	TGTGCCACCAGCAGGCGGGGGGGCCCTTACAATGAGCAGTTCTTC	CATSRRGGPYNEQFF
16	TRBD2	-	TRBJ2-7	TRBV18	TGTGCCAGCTCACCACGACTAGCGGGGGGGATCTACGAGCAGTACTTC	CASSPRLAGGIYEQYF
12	-	-	TRBJ2-5	TRBV6-1	TGTGCCAGCAGTGACCCCCTAGAGACCCAGTACTTC	CASSDPLETQYF
15	-	few	TRBJ2-7	TRBV7-9	TGTGCCAGCAGGGGGCGAGGGGGAGATTCCTACGAGCAGTACTTC	CASRGRGGDSYEQYF
13	-	once	TRBJ2-1	TRBV7-8	TGTGCCAGCAGCGAAGGGAGAGTGGGTGAGCAGTTCTTC	CASSEGRVGEQFF
13	-	-	TRBJ2-2	TRBV5-1	TGCGCCAGCAGCCCTACCGGTACCGGGGAGCTGTTTTTT	CASSPTGTGELFF
14	-	-	TRBJ2-3	TRBV29-1	TGCAGCGTTGATTTCCGGGGAGGCACAGATACGCAGTATTTT	CSVDFRGGTDTQYF
15	TRBD1	few	TRBJ2-2	TRBV4-1	TGCGCCAGCAGCCAAGGACAGGGGGCAACCGGGGAGCTGTTTTTT	CASSQGQGATGELFF
13	-	few	TRBJ1-5	TRBV6-1	TGTGCCAGCAGTGCAGGCTACGATCAGCCCCAGCATTTT	CASSAGYDQPQHF
15	TRBD1	-	TRBJ1-5	TRBV7-8	TGTGCCAGCAGCATCGCAGGGGGGAGCAATCAGCCCCAGCATTTT	CASSIAGGSNQPQHF
16	TRBD2	-	TRBJ2-2	TRBV6-5	TGTGCCAGCAGTTACGGGGGACTAGCGGGATCCTGGGAGCTGTTTTTT	CASSYGGLAGSWELFF
15	TRBD1	-	TRBJ2-5	TRBV7-8	TGTGCCAGCAGCTTAGGGACAGGGGGGCCTGGGGCCCAGTACTTC	CASSLGTGGPGAQYF
14	TRBD1	-	TRBJ2-7	TRBV2	TGTGCCAGCAGACCTAGGACAGGCTCCTACGAGCAGTACTTC	CASRPRTGSYEQYF
14	TRBD2	few	TRBJ2-7	TRBV29-1	TGCAGCGTTGATCGGGAGGGTTCGCCTGGGGAGCAGTACTTC	CSVDREGSPGEQYF
15	TRBD1	-	TRBJ1-2	TRBV7-9	TGTGCCAGCAGCTTAAGACAGGGATCTAACTATGGCTACACCTTC	CASSLRQGSNYGYTF
16	TRBD1	-	TRBJ1-5	TRBV5-1	TGCGCCAGCAGCCTGGGGACAGGTAATAGCAATCAGCCCCAGCATTTT	CASSLGTGNSNQPQHF
13	-	-	TRBJ2-7	TRBV14	TGTGCCAGCAGCCAAATTAGGGGCTACGAGCAGTACTTC	CASSQIRGYEQYF
13	TRBD1	-	TRBJ1-2	TRBV5-1	TGCGCCAGCACTCCGACAGGGGATTATGGCTACCCCTTC	CASTPTGDYGYPF
14	-	-	TRBJ1-1	TRBV11-2	TGTGCCAGCAGCCCCCAGCGCTTGAACACTGAAGCTTTCTTT	CASSPQRLNTEAFF
15	-	-	TRBJ1-4	TRBV5-4	TGTGCCAGCAGCTTGGCGGAGAATCATAATGAAAAACTGTTTTTT	CASSLAENHNEKLFF
14	-	-	TRBJ2-3	TRBV6-5	TGTGCCAGCAGCCAGGGCCACTCCACAGATACGCAGTATTTT	CASSQGHSTDTQYF